These 2 T cell receptor beta chains originate from one sample sequenced in a study of T cell repertoires in cytomegalovirus infection. One entry per CDR3 protein, called by TCRdb with MiXCR from the reads. This sample has about 240,000 distinct CDR3 sequences, with around 12% found just once. The sample comprised PBMCs. The receptors shown here come from a human donor in good health (CMV status not recorded). Some clones in this sample may be carry-over from other donors' samples.

This clonotype was observed at least ten times. V is TRBV7-2 and J is TRBJ2-3; 14 bases agree with TRBD2. The CDR3 covers 20 residues. V was clipped by 1 base and J by 6 bases; unmatched bases: 15. Per the germline V gene, CDR1 is SGHTA and CDR2 is FQGNSA. The CDR3 protein is CASSLGRGAGLAGGMDTQYF. The CDR3 coding sequence is TGTGCCAGCAGCTTAGGGCGGGGGGCAGGACTAGCGGGGGGAATGGATACGCAGTATTTT.

This clonotype was observed at least ten times. The chain carries TRBV7-2 and TRBJ2-3; D not resolved. Trimming left V 6 bases short and J 2 bases short, with 6 bases between. This CDR3 has 12 amino acids. Germline V CDR1 and CDR2: SGHTA, FQGNSA. This CDR3 is CASRKPTDTQYF. Written as DNA, the CDR3 is TGTGCCAGCAGGAAACCCACAGATACGCAGTATTTT.